The entry that follows covers one T cell receptor beta chain sequence. The data stem from a study of shared clonotypes between healthy human individuals. The CDR3 consists of 15 residues. CDR1 is SGDLS and CDR2 is YYNGEE in the germline V gene. V trimming: 2 bases; J trimming: 5 bases; junction bases outside the gene matches: 9. Naive CD8 cells, CD45RO-negative and positively selected for CCR7, excluded terminally differentiated effector memory CD45RA+ cells. The table came from immunoSEQ multiplex PCR; TCRdb's copy has only in-frame clones and leaves some out. The table shows about 2.1 million clones, with around 95% occurring only once.

The V call is TRBV9, the J call TRBJ2-7; 8 bases align to TRBD2. Sequenced sample: naive CD8+ T cells from PBMCs. This clonotype was obtained from a man aged 18 to 30 in good health. Some clones in this sample may be carry-over from other donors' samples. In nucleotides, the CDR3 is TGTGCCAGCAGCGTCCGAGCGGGAGTGAACGACGAGCAGTACTTC. This encodes CASSVRAGVNDEQYF.